The T cell receptor (beta chain) under discussion was sequenced for a study of T cell repertoires in cytomegalovirus infection. Study in general: Shared public TCR beta signatures pointed to both CMV infection and a matching HLA type. Study-wide results and caveats: Ex vivo responses were dominated by HLA-C-restricted CMV-specific TCR beta clonotypes.

Per the germline V gene, CDR1 is DFQATT and CDR2 is SNEGSKA (reference sequence). The CDR3 extends over 17 amino acids. After removal of 0 bases from V and 5 bases from J, the junction contained 15 bases not matched to a gene. To note about this clonotype: What it recognizes is unknown.

TCRdb reanalysed the reads using MiXCR and keeps one entry per CDR3 protein. The table has hundreds of thousands of distinct CDR3 sequences, approximately 10% seen once. The sequencing sample was made of PBMCs. The chain links TRBV20-1 to TRBJ2-5; 7 nucleotides agree with TRBD2. The TCR comes from a human donor in good health (CMV status not recorded). Some clones in this sample may be carry-over from other donors' samples. CDR3 protein: CSARDVSRLAQPETQYF. In DNA, the CDR3 is TGCAGTGCTAGAGATGTCTCTAGACTAGCCCAGCCCGAGACCCAGTACTTC.